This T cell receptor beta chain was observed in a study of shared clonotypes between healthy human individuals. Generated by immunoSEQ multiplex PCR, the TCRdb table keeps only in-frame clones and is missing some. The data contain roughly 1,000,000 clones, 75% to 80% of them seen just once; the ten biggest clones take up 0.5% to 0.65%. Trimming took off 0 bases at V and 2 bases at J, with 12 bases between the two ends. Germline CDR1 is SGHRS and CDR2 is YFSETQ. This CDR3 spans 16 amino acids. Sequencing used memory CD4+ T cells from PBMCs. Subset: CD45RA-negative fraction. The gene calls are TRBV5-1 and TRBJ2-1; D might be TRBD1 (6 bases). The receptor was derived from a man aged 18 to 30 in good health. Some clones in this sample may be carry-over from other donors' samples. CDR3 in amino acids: CASSLEGPGAYNEQFF. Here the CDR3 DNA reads TGCGCCAGCAGCTTGGAAGGACCAGGGGCCTACAATGAGCAGTTCTTC.